These 30 T cell receptor beta chains came from one sample sequenced in a study of blood T cell repertoires in COVID-19. Method: immunoSEQ multiplex PCR; TCRdb's copy keeps in-frame clones and lacks some. Of 150,000 to 200,000 clones in the sample, approximately 88% were seen once. The sample consisted of PBMCs or T cells enriched from blood (not recorded which). Receptors originate from an older man who had been exposed to COVID-19.

This clone occurred a few times. This chain uses TRBV11-2 with TRBJ2-2; possible D gene TRBD1, 6 bases. Germline CDR1 reads SGHAT; CDR2 reads FQNNGV. V was shortened by 5 bases and J by 5 bases, with 15 bases between the two germline ends. The CDR3 has 15 amino acids. In DNA, the CDR3 is TGTGCCAGCAGCCTACTGGGGGCTGGGACCGGGGAGCTGTTTTTT. Translation: CASSLLGAGTGELFF. Drawing the rest from reference TRBV11-2 and TRBJ2-2, the complete variable domain is EAGVAQSPRYKIIEKRQSVAFWCNPISGHATLYWYQQILGQGPKLLIQFQNNGVVDDSQLPKDRFSAERLKGVDSTLKIQPAKLEDSAVYLCASSLLGAGTGELFFGEGSRLTVL.

The CDR3 protein is CASSPQGVGETEAFF. The CDR3 DNA reads as TGTGCCAGCAGTCCCCAGGGGGTAGGTGAAACTGAAGCTTTCTTT. The chain employs TRBV6-6 and TRBJ1-1; TRBD1 matches 7 bases. V lost 5 bases, J lost 5 bases, and 11 bases stayed unmatched. Germline CDR1 and CDR2: MNHNY and SVGAGI (reference sequence). The CDR3 sequence is 15 residues long.

This chain joins TRBV5-6 and TRBJ1-2; D is unclear. Trimming took 0 bases from V and 4 from J, leaving 10 bases between them. CDR1 is SGHDT and CDR2 is YYEEEE in the germline V gene. The CDR3 length is 14 residues. In nucleotides, the CDR3 is TGTGCCAGCAGCTTGGACGGGGTCCCCTATGGCTACACCTTC. It yields the protein CASSLDGVPYGYTF.

Concerning this clone: Other DNA sequences of this sample code for an identical CDR3. The rearrangement joins TRBV9 to TRBJ2-1, with 8 bases lining up with TRBD2. Trimming removed 4 bases from V and 0 bases from J; junction bases left unmatched: 3. The CDR3 totals 15 residues. The germline V gene has CDR1 SGDLS and CDR2 YYNGEE. The CDR3 sequence is CASSSSGSSYNEQFF. The CDR3 region has the DNA TGTGCCAGCAGCTCCAGCGGGAGCTCCTACAATGAGCAGTTCTTC.

This clone was observed many times. Other DNA sequences within the sample encode an identical CDR3. The J gene is TRBJ1-5, the V gene TRBV28, with 7 bases lining up with TRBD1. The CDR3 has 14 residues. Germline CDR1 MDHEN, CDR2 SYDVKM. After removal of 6 bases from V and 2 bases from J, the junction contained 4 bases not matched to a gene. The CDR3 is CASRLTGGNQPQHF. In DNA form, the CDR3 reads TGTGCCAGCAGGCTTACAGGGGGCAATCAGCCCCAGCATTTT.

The rearrangement links TRBV19 to TRBJ2-7; TRBD1 agrees at 10 bases. The CDR3 is 13 amino acids. CDR1 and CDR2 (germline): LNHDA, SQIVND (reference sequence). The J segment lost 3 bases and the V segment lost 9 bases, leaving 5 bases of the junction unmatched. CDR3 protein: CASRTGGNYEQYF. Written as DNA, the CDR3 is TGTGCCAGCCGGACAGGGGGAAACTACGAGCAGTACTTC.

This clone was detected a few times. The gene calls are TRBV5-1 and TRBJ1-1, with D tentatively TRBD1 (6 bases). The CDR3 loop spans 15 amino acids. The V and J ends lost 0 bases and 7 bases respectively, with 16 bases between them. The V gene's germline CDR1 is SGHRS and CDR2 YFSETQ. CDR3 coding DNA: TGCGCCAGCAGCTTGGGGGGCAGGGGTACCGATGAAGCTTTCTTT. Its translation: CASSLGGRGTDEAFF. Looking up the rest from reference TRBV5-1 and TRBJ1-1 gives the full variable domain: KAGVTQTPRYLIKTRGQQVTLSCSPISGHRSVSWYQQTPGQGLQFLFEYFSETQRNKGNFPGRFSGRQFSNSRSEMNVSTLELGDSALYLCASSLGGRGTDEAFFGQGTRLTVV.

The chain recombines TRBV5-8 with TRBJ1-5; D is uncertain. Trimming removed 0 bases at V and 6 bases at J, with 4 bases between. CDR1 and CDR2 (germline): SGHTS, YDEGEE. The CDR3 sequence is 12 residues long. The CDR3 is CASSLAGQPQHF. The CDR3 coding sequence is TGTGCCAGCAGCTTGGCGGGTCAGCCCCAGCATTTT.

The chain has TRBV18 and TRBJ1-1, with 7 bases matching TRBD1. This CDR3 region has 14 residues. After removal of 3 bases from V and 7 bases from J, the junction contained 8 bases not matched to a gene. Germline V gene sequence: CDR1 KGHSH, CDR2 LQKENI. CDR3 region: CASSPFKGQHEAFF. The DNA of the CDR3 is TGTGCCAGCTCACCTTTTAAGGGACAGCATGAAGCTTTCTTT.

The chain has TRBV5-1 and TRBJ2-1; D possibly corresponds to TRBD2 (5 bases). V shed 5 bases and J shed 3 bases, with 15 bases lying between them. Germline V gives CDR1 SGHRS, CDR2 YFSETQ. CDR3 length: 15 amino acids. The CDR3 bases are TGCGCCAGCAGGCTAGGACTGCATGACTACAATGAGCAGTTCTTC. As protein: CASRLGLHDYNEQFF.

V is TRBV19 and J is TRBJ2-5; TRBD2 is a possible D gene (6 bases). The CDR3 length is 13 residues. The germline V and J ends were trimmed by 3 bases and 5 bases, with 10 bases remaining between them. Germline CDR1 is LNHDA and CDR2 is SQIVND (reference sequence). As DNA, the CDR3 is TGTGCCAGTAGTATGGGTCGGGGGGAGACCCAGTACTTC. This gives the protein CASSMGRGETQYF.

This chain joins TRBV3-1 (or the pseudogene TRBV3-2) and TRBJ1-6; the D gene is possibly TRBD1 (5 bases). V lost 0 bases and J 7 bases, leaving 13 bases between the germline ends. Germline V gives CDR1 LGHDT, CDR2 YNNKEL (reference sequence). The CDR3 runs 16 residues. CDR3 nucleotide sequence: TGTGCCAGCAGCCAAGATGTAGCAGGGAACAATTCACCCCTCCACTTT. Protein: CASSQDVAGNNSPLHF.

The genes are TRBV2 and TRBJ2-2; TRBD2 matches 13 bases. CDR1 SNHLY and CDR2 FYNNEI come from the germline V gene. CDR3 size: 15 residues. The ends lost 7 bases at V and 7 bases at J; junction bases unmatched: 6. The DNA for the CDR3 is TGTGCCAGCATCTTCGGACTAGCGGGAGACGGGGAGCTGTTTTTT. Its translation is CASIFGLAGDGELFF.

The rearrangement uses TRBV5-4 and TRBJ2-2, with 14 bases fitting TRBD2. Germline V gene lookup returns CDR1 SGHNT and CDR2 YYREEE (reference sequence). With V trimmed by 5 bases and J by 4 bases, 7 bases remained unmatched. The CDR3 runs to 17 residues. The CDR3: CASSTGTSGRGTGELFF. The CDR3 coding sequence is TGTGCCAGCAGTACCGGGACTAGCGGGAGAGGCACCGGGGAGCTGTTTTTT.

This rearrangement joins TRBV21-1 to TRBJ1-1. TRBV21-1 constitutes a pseudogene. CDR3 size: 14 residues. The CDR3 DNA reads TGTGCCAGCAGCCAACGGGTCATGAACACTGAAGCTTTCTTT. Translated, it gives CASSQRVMNTEAFF.

The chain has TRBV9 and TRBJ1-6, with TRBD1 matching over 7 bases. With V trimmed by 0 bases and J by 10 bases, 4 bases remained unmatched. The germline V gene encodes CDR1 SGDLS and CDR2 YYNGEE. The CDR3 sequence is 14 residues long. In DNA, the CDR3 is TGTGCCAGCAGCGTAGGGCAGGGGGACTCACCCCTCCACTTT. Its translation is CASSVGQGDSPLHF.

This clone showed up just once. The V and J genes are TRBV28 and TRBJ2-7; D might be TRBD1 (5 bases). V shed 6 bases and J shed 0 bases, with 12 bases lying between them. CDR3 length equals 14 residues. Germline-derived CDR1 and CDR2 are MDHEN and SYDVKM. CDR3 sequence reads: CASRGPGVSYEQYF. CDR3 coding DNA: TGTGCCAGCAGGGGGCCTGGAGTCTCCTACGAGCAGTACTTC.

The CDR3, as DNA: TGTGCCAGCTCCCCTCAGGGTAACACTGAAGCTTTCTTT. Translating gives CASSPQGNTEAFF. The chain is built from TRBV18 and TRBJ1-1; weak D call: TRBD1 (5 bases). The germline V and J ends were trimmed by 6 bases and 2 bases, with 10 bases remaining between them. Germline V gene sequence: CDR1 KGHSH, CDR2 LQKENI. The CDR3 has 13 residues.

The rearrangement joins TRBV27 to TRBJ1-5, with D maybe TRBD1 (6 bases). V was trimmed by 3 bases and J by 1 base, leaving 16 bases between them. The CDR3 is made up of 17 amino acids. Germline V gives CDR1 MNHEY, CDR2 SMNVEV (reference sequence). The CDR3 nucleotides are TGTGCCAGCAGTTTTCTTTCAGGGCAGGGGAGCAATCAGCCCCAGCATTTT. Translating it yields CASSFLSGQGSNQPQHF.

The chain is built from TRBV28 and TRBJ2-7; 13 bases map to TRBD2. The J segment lost 4 bases and the V segment lost 6 bases, leaving 0 bases of the junction unmatched. CDR1 is MDHEN, CDR2 SYDVKM, per germline. This CDR3 comprises 13 residues. CDR3 amino acids: CASRTSGRYEQYF. DNA of the CDR3: TGTGCCAGCAGGACTAGCGGGAGGTACGAGCAGTACTTC.

V usage is TRBV27 and J usage is TRBJ2-5; maybe TRBD2 (6 bases). V dropped 5 bases and J dropped 7 bases, with 14 bases sitting between them. The CDR3 is 13 residues long. The germline gives CDR1 MNHEY, CDR2 SMNVEV (reference sequence). The chain's CDR3 is CASSRGERGTQYF. The CDR3, as DNA: TGTGCCAGCAGTCGCGGGGAGAGGGGGACCCAGTACTTC.

The V gene is TRBV13, the J gene TRBJ1-2; 8 nucleotides line up with TRBD1. CDR3 length: 16 residues. The junction had 14 bases not matched to a gene; V was cut back by 5 bases and J by 6 bases. From germline, CDR1 is PRHDT and CDR2 FYEKMQ (reference sequence). Written as DNA, the CDR3 is TGTGCCAGCAGCCGCGACAGGGGTTCCAACGAGGATGGCTACACCTTC. This gives the protein CASSRDRGSNEDGYTF.

The chain uses TRBV5-6 and TRBJ1-1; possibly TRBD1 for D (5 bases). Germline CDR1 is SGHDT and CDR2 is YYEEEE. With 2 bases removed from V and 6 bases from J, the gap between germline ends came to 11 bases. This CDR3 comprises 13 residues. The CDR3 coding sequence is TGTGCCAGCAGCTTTGCCCGGGGGGCTGAAGCTTTCTTT. Residues: CASSFARGAEAFF.

Worth noting for this clone: The final CDR3 position lacks the conserved phenylalanine or tryptophan, pointing to a likely read error. No DNA is shown, since the ends of the CDR3 on it are uncertain; the CDR3 is the one TCRdb lists. V is TRBV9 and J is TRBJ1-2. Per germline, CDR1 SGDLS and CDR2 YYNGEE. 15 amino acids form the CDR3, both terminal residues included. CDR3 region: CASSIRTHIWAGTGA.

The chain uses TRBV5-5 and TRBJ1-1, with 7 bases lining up with TRBD1. The V gene end was trimmed by 4 bases and the J gene end by 0 bases; junction bases not matched to a gene: 6. The CDR3 contains 15 residues. Germline values: CDR1 SGHKS, CDR2 YYEKEE (reference sequence). For the CDR3, the DNA is TGTGCCAGCAGCGTACCCGGGACAGTGAACACTGAAGCTTTCTTT. This translates into CASSVPGTVNTEAFF.

The chain links TRBV12-3 or TRBV12-4 to TRBJ1-1; possibly TRBD1 for D (5 bases). This CDR3 has 11 residues. V lost 6 bases to trimming and J lost 7 bases, with 9 bases between them. DNA of the CDR3: TGTGCCAGCAGGCGGGACTTTGAAGCTTTCTTT. Amino acids: CASRRDFEAFF.

This chain joins TRBV28 and TRBJ1-4; D gene unclear. Deletions cut 3 bases from V and 4 bases from J, with 12 bases between. The CDR3 has 15 amino acids. CDR1 is MDHEN and CDR2 is SYDVKM in the germline V gene. This CDR3 is CASSLTGVFNEKLFF. The DNA of the CDR3 is TGTGCCAGCAGTTTGACTGGAGTGTTTAATGAAAAACTGTTTTTT.

The rearrangement uses TRBV28 and TRBJ2-7; 7 positions match TRBD1. This CDR3 has 13 amino acids. With V trimmed by 6 bases and J by 5 bases, 7 bases remained unmatched. Germline-derived CDR1 and CDR2 are MDHEN and SYDVKM. Here the CDR3 reads CASRNDRVNEQYF. As DNA, the CDR3 is TGTGCCAGCAGGAACGACAGGGTAAACGAGCAGTACTTC.

This clone showed up just once. The rearrangement uses TRBV11-2 and TRBJ1-6, with 7 bases identical to TRBD1. CDR1 and CDR2 from the germline V gene are SGHAT and FQNNGV. Trimming at V came to 4 bases and at J to 10 bases, leaving 7 bases not matched to a gene. CDR3 length equals 14 residues. CDR3 coding DNA: TGTGCCAGCAGCTCCGTGACAGGGACCTCACCCCTCCACTTT. As protein: CASSSVTGTSPLHF.

This clone showed up just once. No conserved phenylalanine or tryptophan is present at the end of the CDR3, so a read error is the likely explanation. The limits of the CDR3 on the DNA are not certain, so only TCRdb's listed CDR3 is given. J is TRBJ2-7 and V is TRBV27; TRBD2, the D gene given by the table, was not confirmed from the DNA. The CDR3 comprises 10 residues, both ends counted. Germline V gives CDR1 MNHEY, CDR2 SMNVEV (reference sequence). CDR3 amino acids: CASPPSGITG.